Shown below are 17 T cell receptor beta chains from a single sample sequenced in a study of CD8+ T cells in alopecia areata. TCR sequencing used cDNA made by reverse transcription of extracted RNA. Assay used: immunoSEQ multiplex PCR; TCRdb lists only in-frame clones, some missing. Of 100,000 to 150,000 clones in the sample, approximately 53% were seen once. The material was CD4+ T cells sorted from blood, obtained at week 0. All receptors derive from a human donor with alopecia areata.

This clone has a handful of counts. This chain connects TRBV7-2 to TRBJ2-1; 10 bases agree with TRBD1. The CDR3 sequence is 15 residues long. Trimming at V came to 5 bases and at J to 7 bases, leaving 8 bases not matched to a gene. Germline CDR1 and CDR2: SGHTA and FQGNSA. For the CDR3, the DNA is TGTGCCAGCAGCCTCCTAGGACAGGGGGTTAATGAGCAGTTCTTC. Its translation: CASSLLGQGVNEQFF.

The rearrangement joins TRBV7-2 to TRBJ2-3, with TRBD2 identical over 7 bases. The CDR3 consists of 15 residues. V gave up 1 base and J gave up 7 bases; unmatched junction bases: 8. Germline V gene data show CDR1 as SGHTA and CDR2 as FQGNSA. For the CDR3, the DNA is TGTGCCAGCAGCTTAGAGGGAGGGTCCCCCTATACGCAGTATTTT. It codes for CASSLEGGSPYTQYF.

V is TRBV5-1 and J is TRBJ2-3, with TRBD1 identical over 9 bases. The germline V gene encodes CDR1 SGHRS and CDR2 YFSETQ. The CDR3 consists of 15 residues. The V and J ends lost 4 bases and 2 bases, in that order; junction bases with no gene match: 5. The CDR3 coding sequence is TGCGCCAGCAGCGCGAACAGGGGGCACACAGATACGCAGTATTTT. As protein: CASSANRGHTDTQYF.

The V and J genes are TRBV27 and TRBJ2-2; D might be TRBD1 or TRBD2, each matching 5 bases. Germline CDR1 MNHEY, CDR2 SMNVEV (reference sequence). The CDR3 is 15 residues long. The V gene lost 3 bases and the J gene lost 3 bases, with 11 bases spanning the gap. The CDR3 bases are TGTGCCAGCAGTTTCGGGACCCGGGACACCGGGGAGCTGTTTTTT. This sequence encodes CASSFGTRDTGELFF.

The chain combines TRBV6-5 with TRBJ2-7; 8 bases agree with TRBD1. CDR1 and CDR2 (germline): MNHEY, SVGAGI. The CDR3 has 15 residues. With 6 bases clipped from V and 0 bases from J, the junction kept 7 bases outside the gene matches. CDR3 DNA: TGTGCCAGCAGACGGGGGACAGGCGACTCCTACGAGCAGTACTTC. Protein sequence: CASRRGTGDSYEQYF.

This clone was picked up one time. The chain carries TRBV5-1 and TRBJ2-1; D perhaps matches TRBD1 (6 bases). Per germline, CDR1 SGHRS and CDR2 YFSETQ. V dropped 4 bases and J dropped 5 bases, with 19 bases sitting between them. The CDR3 extends over 16 amino acids. The CDR3 loop reads CASSREAGQRNNEQFF. The CDR3 DNA sequence: TGCGCCAGCAGCCGCGAAGCCGGACAGCGAAACAATGAGCAGTTCTTC. Full variable domain (missing parts from reference TRBV5-1 and TRBJ2-1): KAGVTQTPRYLIKTRGQQVTLSCSPISGHRSVSWYQQTPGQGLQFLFEYFSETQRNKGNFPGRFSGRQFSNSRSEMNVSTLELGDSALYLCASSREAGQRNNEQFFGPGTRLTVL.

About this clone itself: This sample includes further DNA sequences coding for the same CDR3. The rearrangement uses TRBV7-9 and TRBJ2-5; no clear D gene. CDR3 size: 11 residues. Germline-derived CDR1 and CDR2 are SEHNR and FQNEAQ (reference sequence). V was cut by 0 bases and J by 5 bases, with 1 base left in between. The CDR3 is CASSLAETQYF. The CDR3, as DNA: TGTGCCAGCAGCTTAGCGGAGACCCAGTACTTC.

The gene calls are TRBV6-5 and TRBJ1-2; TRBD1 might be the D (5 bases). Germline V lookup: CDR1 MNHEY, CDR2 SVGAGI. V lost 0 bases to trimming and J lost 1 base, with 9 bases between them. The CDR3 runs to 15 residues. CDR3: CASSYSDSYNYGYTF. The CDR3 DNA sequence: TGTGCCAGCAGTTACTCAGACAGTTATAACTATGGCTACACCTTC.

This chain uses TRBV15 with TRBJ2-5; TRBD2 aligns across 8 bases. With 0 bases clipped from V and 4 bases from J, the junction kept 4 bases outside the gene matches. The CDR3 extends over 15 amino acids. The germline CDR1 and CDR2 sequences are LNHNV and YYDKDF (reference sequence). CDR3 amino acids: CATSRDGTSLETQYF. CDR3 in DNA: TGTGCCACCAGCAGAGATGGGACTAGTTTAGAGACCCAGTACTTC. The full variable domain, with the rest looked up from reference TRBV15 and TRBJ2-5, is DAMVIQNPRYQVTQFGKPVTLSCSQTLNHNVMYWYQQKSSQAPKLLFHYYDKDFNNEADTPDNFQSRRPNTSFCFLDIRSPGLGDTAMYLCATSRDGTSLETQYFGPGTRLLVL.

V is TRBV5-6 and J is TRBJ2-7; 12 bases map to TRBD2. The CDR3 consists of 14 residues. The V gene end was trimmed by 4 bases and the J gene end by 3 bases; junction bases not matched to a gene: 2. Looked up from germline, CDR1 is SGHDT and CDR2 is YYEEEE. The CDR3 spells CASSRLAGDYEQYF. CDR3 coding DNA: TGTGCCAGCAGCAGACTAGCGGGAGACTACGAGCAGTACTTC.

The chain couples TRBV7-2 to TRBJ1-1; D may be TRBD1 (5 bases). Germline values: CDR1 SGHTA, CDR2 FQGNSA. Trimming pared 3 bases from V and 4 bases from J, leaving 12 bases between. CDR3 length: 14 amino acids. CDR3 in amino acids: CASSFQGVSTEAFF. In DNA form, the CDR3 reads TGTGCCAGCAGCTTCCAGGGTGTGAGCACTGAAGCTTTCTTT.

This clone was seen a handful of times. The CDR3 DNA reads TGTGCCAGCAGTGAAGCGCTTCATAGGACTAGCGGGAGTGCAGATACGCAGTATTTT. This encodes CASSEALHRTSGSADTQYF. V gene TRBV2 combines with J gene TRBJ2-3, with 13 bases aligning to TRBD2. CDR1 and CDR2 (germline): SNHLY, FYNNEI. J gave up 4 bases and V 0 bases, and 10 bases lay outside the gene matches. This CDR3 comprises 19 residues.

V gene TRBV7-2 combines with J gene TRBJ2-1, with 9 bases aligning to TRBD1. CDR3 length: 19 residues. With 1 base clipped from V and 7 bases from J, the junction kept 17 bases outside the gene matches. The germline CDR1 and CDR2 sequences are SGHTA and FQGNSA. Here the CDR3 DNA reads TGTGCCAGCAGCTTAGATCGTATGCTGGGGACAGGGTGGGTAAATGAGCAGTTCTTC. Residues: CASSLDRMLGTGWVNEQFF.

This clone was found a few times. The chain recombines TRBV7-3 with TRBJ2-2; 9 bases map to TRBD2. J gave up 3 bases and V 0 bases, and 5 bases lay outside the gene matches. Looked up from germline, CDR1 is SGHTA and CDR2 is FQGTGA. This CDR3 has 17 amino acids. The CDR3 DNA reads as TGTGCCAGCAGCTTAACGGGGGGACTAGCTGACACCGGGGAGCTGTTTTTT. This sequence encodes CASSLTGGLADTGELFF.

This chain links TRBV29-1 with TRBJ1-1; D not certain. In germline, CDR1 is SQVTM, CDR2 ANQGSEA. CDR3 size: 14 residues. Trimming stripped 4 bases from V and 1 base from J, with 13 bases between. The CDR3 DNA reads TGCAGCGTTGTTCTTTTCAGAGCGAACACTGAAGCTTTCTTT. Translation: CSVVLFRANTEAFF.

This chain connects TRBV7-6 to TRBJ2-3; the match to TRBD1 covers 8 bases. With V trimmed by 5 bases and J by 2 bases, 9 bases remained unmatched. CDR1 is SGHVS and CDR2 is FNYEAQ in the germline V gene. The CDR3 is 16 residues long. This CDR3 reads CASSLTGADYTDTQYF. In nucleotides, the CDR3 is TGTGCCAGCAGCCTGACAGGGGCGGACTACACAGATACGCAGTATTTT.

This sequence joins TRBV4-3 and TRBJ2-3; possible D gene TRBD1, 6 bases. This CDR3 region has 14 residues. Germline assignment: CDR1 LGHNA and CDR2 YSLEER. Trimming pared 3 bases from V and 2 bases from J, leaving 9 bases between. Here the CDR3 reads CASSQGANTDTQYF. The CDR3 DNA follows: TGCGCCAGCAGCCAGGGGGCTAACACAGATACGCAGTATTTT.